This T cell receptor (beta chain) was recorded in a study of blood T cell repertoires in COVID-19. Some clones are missing from TCRdb's copy, which holds only in-frame ones; the method was immunoSEQ multiplex PCR. Here the sample spans roughly 200,000 clones, more than 85% being singletons. The germline V gene encodes CDR1 MNHEY and CDR2 SMNVEV (reference sequence). The CDR3 covers 15 residues. V shed 4 bases and J 6 bases; nucleotides not matched to a gene: 7. Sequenced sample: PBMCs or T cells enriched from blood (not recorded which). This receptor was obtained from a woman between 40 and 50 years old in a cohort exposed to, infected with or recovered from COVID-19 (not recorded which). The chain links TRBV27 to TRBJ2-7; 12 bases are a match to TRBD2. The CDR3 nucleotides read TGTGCCAGCAGTTCCCCTAGCGGGGGGGCCCGCGAGCAGTACTTC. Translation gives CASSSPSGGAREQYF.